This T cell receptor (beta chain) is drawn from a study of neoadjuvant anti-PD-1 for oral cavity cancer. Overall study: Nivolumab at 3 mg/kg was mostly given biweekly, three to four doses, pre-surgery.

No culture or expansion preceded analysis of these blood cells. Germline V lookup: CDR1 SNHLY, CDR2 FYNNEI. The CDR3 extends over 15 amino acids. The V segment lost 4 bases and the J segment 4 bases; nucleotides outside the gene matches: 7. The assay was immunoSEQ multiplex PCR, and TCRdb's table has in-frame clones only and misses some. Of some 7,400 clones listed, 74% were seen once; the top ten hold approximately 3.4%. This specimen was PBMCs, taken before nivolumab (anti-PD-1) treatment. The receptor was isolated from a person aged 35 to 85 with oral cavity squamous cell carcinoma. The chain carries TRBV2 and TRBJ2-1; TRBD1 matches 7 bases. The CDR3 bases are TGTGCCAGCAGTGGCGACAGGGCTACATACAATGAGCAGTTCTTC. Protein: CASSGDRATYNEQFF.